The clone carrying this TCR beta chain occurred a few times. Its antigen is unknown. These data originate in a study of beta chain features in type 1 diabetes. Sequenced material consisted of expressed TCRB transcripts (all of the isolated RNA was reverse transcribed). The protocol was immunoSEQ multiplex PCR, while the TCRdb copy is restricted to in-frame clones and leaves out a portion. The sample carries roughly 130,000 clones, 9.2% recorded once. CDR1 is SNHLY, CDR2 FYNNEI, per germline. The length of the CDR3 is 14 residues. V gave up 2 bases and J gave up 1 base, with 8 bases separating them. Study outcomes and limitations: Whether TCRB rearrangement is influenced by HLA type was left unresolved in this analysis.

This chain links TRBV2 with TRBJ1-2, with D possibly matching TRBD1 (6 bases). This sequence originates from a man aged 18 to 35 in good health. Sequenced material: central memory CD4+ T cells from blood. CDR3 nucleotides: TGTGCCAGCAGTGAATCAGGGGATAACTATGGCTACACCTTC. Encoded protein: CASSESGDNYGYTF. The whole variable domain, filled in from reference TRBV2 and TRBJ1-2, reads EPEVTQTPSHQVTQMGQEVILRCVPISNHLYFYWYRQILGQKVEFLVSFYNNEISEKSEIFDDQFSVERPDGSNFTLKIRSTKLEDSAMYFCASSESGDNYGYTFGSGTRLTVV.